The present T cell receptor (beta chain) was sequenced within a study of molecular identifiers for immune sequencing clone quantification. In this sample, this clonotype turned up many times. TCRdb fed the PCR reads into MiXCR, producing one record per CDR3 protein. Of approximately 590,000 distinct CDR3 sequences listed, less than 30% are singletons. The origin of this receptor is a human donor in good health. Some libraries in this study had Jurkat cell RNA spiked in. Specimen: naive CD8+ T cells from blood, with Jurkat cell RNA spiked in. Noted subset: FACS-sorted CD8+CD4-CCR7+CD45RA+ naive T cells.

Here the CDR3 reads CASRTRQRKADTQYF. In DNA form, the CDR3 reads TGTGCCAGCAGAACACGACAGCGAAAAGCAGATACGCAGTATTTT. The V call is TRBV28, the J call TRBJ2-3; D may be TRBD1 (5 bases). Trimming removed 6 bases from V and 4 bases from J, with 17 bases in between. This CDR3 comprises 15 residues. Germline CDR1 and CDR2: MDHEN and SYDVKM.